The 22 T cell receptor beta chains presented below share a single source sample, sequenced in a study of CD8 T cells in Susac syndrome. Reverse transcription of roughly 0.5 to 1 ug RNA used random hexamers. TCRdb re-called the immunoSEQ multiplex PCR reads with MiXCR, one entry per CDR3 protein. The sample holds about 300,000 distinct CDR3 sequences, about 85% seen once. Source material: CD8+ T cells from PBMCs. These receptor sequences come from a human donor with multiple sclerosis.

The gene calls are TRBV7-9 and TRBJ2-1; tentatively, D is TRBD1 or TRBD2 (5 bases each). Trimming took 5 bases from V and 4 from J, leaving 18 bases between them. The V gene's germline CDR1 is SEHNR and CDR2 FQNEAQ (reference sequence). This CDR3 is 16 amino acids long. In nucleotides, the CDR3 is TGTGCCAGCAGCCGTTCCACTTGGGACCGATACAATGAGCAGTTCTTC. It is translated as CASSRSTWDRYNEQFF.

The genes are TRBV12-3 or TRBV12-4 and TRBJ2-3; a weak D match, TRBD2 (5 bases). This CDR3 comprises 14 residues. V lost 1 base, J lost 3 bases, and 8 bases lay in between. This chain's CDR3 is CASSLGGVTDTQYF. The CDR3, as DNA: TGTGCCAGCAGTTTAGGGGGAGTGACAGATACGCAGTATTTT.

The rearrangement links TRBV30 to TRBJ1-2; no clear D. V lost 4 bases to trimming and J lost 6 bases, with 15 bases between them. Germline CDR1 reads GTSNPN; CDR2 reads SVGIG (reference sequence). CDR3 length: 13 residues. The CDR3 is CAWIVGLRDGYTF. CDR3 nucleotide sequence: TGTGCCTGGATTGTAGGCCTCCGGGATGGCTACACCTTC.

The V gene is TRBV28, the J gene TRBJ2-1; D is unclear. The CDR3 is 10 amino acids. Trimming removed 6 bases at V and 8 bases at J, with 5 bases between. Germline CDR1 and CDR2: MDHEN and SYDVKM. CDR3 nucleotide sequence: TGTGCCAGCAGCGACCATGAGCAGTTCTTC. It specifies CASSDHEQFF.

The genes are TRBV5-6 and TRBJ2-1; 11 nucleotides match TRBD2. The trim removed 2 bases at V and 0 bases at J, leaving 4 bases unmatched. CDR1 and CDR2 (germline): SGHDT, YYEEEE. This CDR3 comprises 17 residues. The CDR3 loop reads CASSLTTSGVSYNEQFF. The CDR3, as DNA: TGTGCCAGCAGCTTAACGACTAGCGGGGTCTCCTACAATGAGCAGTTCTTC.

About this clonotype itself: At one of its ends the junction is not consistent with the germline gene, which may arise from a read error. This chain joins TRBV7-7 and TRBJ2-7, with TRBD1 as a possible D gene (5 bases). CDR3 size: 16 residues. Germline V lookup: CDR1 SSHAT, CDR2 FNYEAQ (reference sequence). The CDR3 here is CASSLRTLRSSYEQYF. Written as DNA, the CDR3 is TGTGCTAGCAGCCTTAGGACACTTCGAAGCTCCTACGAGCAGTACTTC.

A single count supports this clonotype. The gene calls are TRBV28 and TRBJ1-1, with 8 bases identical to TRBD1. Germline lookup yields CDR1 MDHEN and CDR2 SYDVKM. Trimming cost V 3 bases and J 1 base; bases outside gene matches: 7. There are 16 residues in the CDR3. CDR3 in amino acids: CASSLVAGGENTEAFF. Here the CDR3 DNA reads TGTGCCAGCAGTTTGGTGGCAGGGGGCGAGAACACTGAAGCTTTCTTT.

This rearrangement joins TRBV5-1 to TRBJ1-2, with D tentatively TRBD1 (6 bases). The CDR3 spans 11 residues. The V gene lost 6 bases and the J gene lost 4 bases, with 7 bases spanning the gap. Germline V gene sequence: CDR1 SGHRS, CDR2 YFSETQ. CDR3 region: CASTDSYGYTF. The CDR3 DNA reads TGCGCCAGCACGGACAGCTATGGCTACACCTTC.

This chain connects TRBV14 to TRBJ2-5; 8 nucleotides match TRBD2. Germline CDR1 and CDR2: SGHDN and FVKESK. V was pared by 1 base and J by 1 base, with 5 bases of the junction left unmatched. CDR3 size: 16 residues. As DNA, the CDR3 is TGTGCCAGCAGCCAAGTAGGCGGGAGGCTCCAAGAGACCCAGTACTTC. Its protein is CASSQVGGRLQETQYF.

The genes are TRBV6-1 and TRBJ2-5; D is possibly TRBD2 (6 bases). The CDR3 extends over 14 amino acids. Trimming took 7 bases from V and 5 from J, leaving 17 bases between them. Looked up from germline, CDR1 is MNHNS and CDR2 is SASEGT. CDR3 sequence: CASTPPGEGETQYF. CDR3 nucleotide sequence: TGTGCCAGCACCCCCCCGGGAGAGGGGGAGACCCAGTACTTC.

The rearrangement uses TRBV7-8 and TRBJ1-5; D unresolved. Germline assignment: CDR1 SGHVS and CDR2 FQNEAQ. V shed 1 base and J shed 2 bases, with 9 bases lying between them. CDR3 size: 15 residues. This CDR3 is CASSLEEVGNQPQHF. In DNA form, the CDR3 reads TGTGCCAGCAGCTTAGAGGAAGTCGGCAATCAGCCCCAGCATTTT.

J is TRBJ2-1 and V is TRBV28; 7 bases agree with TRBD2. The V gene's germline CDR1 is MDHEN and CDR2 SYDVKM. The CDR3 is 13 residues long. J lost 9 bases, V lost 8 bases, and 10 bases had no gene match. The CDR3 region has the DNA TGTGCCAGCCGCCCGACTAGCTTCGGTGAGCAGTTCTTC. This gives the protein CASRPTSFGEQFF. The full variable domain, rest sourced from reference TRBV28 and TRBJ2-1, is DVKVTQSSRYLVKRTGEKVFLECVQDMDHENMFWYRQDPGLGLRLIYFSYDVKMKEKGDIPEGYSVSREKKERFSLILESASTNQTSMYLCASRPTSFGEQFFGPGTRLTVL.

The chain links TRBV19 to TRBJ1-6; tentatively, D is TRBD1 (5 bases). The CDR3 extends over 18 amino acids. Germline CDR1 and CDR2: LNHDA and SQIVND (reference sequence). V was trimmed by 4 bases and J by 8 bases, leaving 24 bases between them. CDR3 nucleotide sequence: TGTGCCAGTAGTACCCGGTGGGAGGGGAAAACCCCGGATTCACCCCTCCACTTT. The encoded protein is CASSTRWEGKTPDSPLHF.

This clonotype has a handful of counts. The J gene is TRBJ1-1, the V gene TRBV6-1; D gene unclear. CDR3 length: 13 amino acids. The V gene lost 5 bases and the J gene lost 4 bases, with 11 bases spanning the gap. From germline, CDR1 is MNHNS and CDR2 SASEGT. The CDR3 protein is CASSLTAVTEAFF. Written as DNA, the CDR3 is TGTGCCAGCAGTCTAACAGCGGTCACTGAAGCTTTCTTT.

This chain uses TRBV2 with TRBJ1-5; D may be TRBD1 (5 bases). CDR3 length: 13 residues. Germline CDR1 and CDR2: SNHLY and FYNNEI. V shed 5 bases and J shed 4 bases, with 9 bases lying between them. CDR3 DNA: TGTGCCAGCAGTCGGGCAGGGAATCAGCCCCAGCATTTT. Its protein is CASSRAGNQPQHF.

The chain has TRBV28 and TRBJ2-7; the match to TRBD2 covers 8 bases. The ends lost 3 bases at V and 6 bases at J; junction bases unmatched: 7. CDR1 is MDHEN, CDR2 SYDVKM, per germline. CDR3 length: 14 residues. CDR3 region: CASSFSGRAAEQYF. The CDR3 region has the DNA TGTGCCAGCAGTTTTTCCGGGAGGGCCGCCGAGCAGTACTTC.

The chain carries TRBV2 and TRBJ2-3; D may match TRBD1 or TRBD2 (5 bases each). Trimming took off 6 bases at V and 2 bases at J, with 12 bases between the two ends. Germline CDR1 is SNHLY and CDR2 is FYNNEI. The CDR3 is 14 amino acids. CDR3: CASRARGLTDTQYF. In DNA form, the CDR3 reads TGTGCCAGCAGAGCCCGGGGCCTCACAGATACGCAGTATTTT. Full variable domain (outside the CDR3, taken from reference TRBV2 and TRBJ2-3): EPEVTQTPSHQVTQMGQEVILRCVPISNHLYFYWYRQILGQKVEFLVSFYNNEISEKSEIFDDQFSVERPDGSNFTLKIRSTKLEDSAMYFCASRARGLTDTQYFGPGTRLTVL.

A few counts support this clonotype. V and J are TRBV5-1 and TRBJ2-5, with 8 bases matching TRBD2. CDR3 length: 16 amino acids. Germline assignment: CDR1 SGHRS and CDR2 YFSETQ. V was pared by 6 bases and J by 4 bases, with 14 bases of the junction left unmatched. This CDR3 is CASTEAVGLAGETQYF. The CDR3 coding sequence is TGCGCCAGCACCGAGGCCGTAGGACTAGCTGGAGAGACCCAGTACTTC.

V usage is TRBV6-2 or TRBV6-3 and J usage is TRBJ1-3; no clear D. The germline V gene has CDR1 MNHEY and CDR2 SVGEGT. This CDR3 region has 18 residues. V was cut by 2 bases and J by 0 bases, with 17 bases left in between. CDR3 sequence (DNA): TGTGCCAGCAGTTACCCGGGCCTTCAGCGACACTCTGGAAACACCATATATTTT. Protein product: CASSYPGLQRHSGNTIYF.

The rearrangement joins TRBV20-1 to TRBJ2-1, with D perhaps matching TRBD1 (6 bases). The length of the CDR3 is 18 residues. Germline CDR1 and CDR2: DFQATT and SNEGSKA (reference sequence). V gave up 0 bases and J gave up 8 bases, with 26 bases separating them. The CDR3 nucleotides read TGCAGTGCTAGAGACCTCACCGTCCAGGGGACCCCCCATGATGAGCAGTTCTTC. The encoded protein is CSARDLTVQGTPHDEQFF.

This chain links TRBV10-3 with TRBJ2-7; 8 bases are a match to TRBD2. CDR1 is ENHRY, CDR2 SYGVKD, per germline. The CDR3 contains 14 residues. The V gene end was trimmed by 3 bases and the J gene end by 2 bases; junction bases not matched to a gene: 3. The CDR3 loop is CAISDSGTPYEQYF. CDR3 nucleotides: TGTGCCATCAGTGATAGCGGGACTCCCTACGAGCAGTACTTC.

This chain connects TRBV12-3 or TRBV12-4 to TRBJ2-1; 12 bases line up with TRBD2. This CDR3 is 15 amino acids long. The ends lost 6 bases at V and 5 bases at J; junction bases unmatched: 5. The CDR3 DNA reads TGTGCCAGCAGCCGGAGACTAGCGGGGGACAATGAGCAGTTCTTC. Its protein is CASSRRLAGDNEQFF.